These 27 T cell receptor beta chains were all obtained from the same sample, sequenced in a study of blood T cell repertoires in COVID-19. Data came from immunoSEQ multiplex PCR; TCRdb stores just in-frame clones and leaves some out. Of 250,000 to 300,000 clones in the sample, 83% were seen once. Sequenced input: peripheral blood. Receptors were obtained from a man aged 55 to 70 who had recovered from COVID-19.

This chain connects TRBV19 to TRBJ2-2; 14 nucleotides line up with TRBD2. Looked up from germline, CDR1 is LNHDA and CDR2 is SQIVND (reference sequence). The CDR3 sequence is 15 residues long. Trimming removed 9 bases from V and 5 bases from J; junction bases left unmatched: 5. CDR3 region: CASGLAGGRTGELFF. The CDR3 nucleotides are TGTGCCAGCGGACTAGCGGGAGGTAGGACCGGGGAGCTGTTTTTT.

J is TRBJ1-1 and V is TRBV5-1, with D unresolved. Trimming left V 0 bases short and J 6 bases short, with 12 bases between. The CDR3 has 14 residues. Germline CDR1 SGHRS, CDR2 YFSETQ. The CDR3 DNA is TGCGCCAGCAGCTTGGAAAAATCCCGGGCTGAAGCTTTCTTT. It encodes CASSLEKSRAEAFF.

The chain links TRBV29-1 to TRBJ2-7; 9 bases agree with TRBD1. Trimming cost V 1 base and J 6 bases; bases outside gene matches: 4. The germline CDR1 and CDR2 sequences are SQVTM and ANQGSEA. The CDR3 has 13 residues. CDR3 in amino acids: CSVEGTGEFEQYF. CDR3 DNA: TGCAGCGTTGAAGGGACAGGGGAATTCGAGCAGTACTTC.

The chain is built from TRBV10-1 and TRBJ1-2; D unclear. This CDR3 is 12 amino acids long. Trimming took 7 bases from V and 6 from J, leaving 12 bases between them. Germline V gives CDR1 WNHNN, CDR2 SYGVQD (reference sequence). CDR3 sequence (DNA): TGCGCCAGCACGGTTACTTCCAATGGCTACACCTTC. It translates to CASTVTSNGYTF.

The rearrangement joins TRBV6-6 to TRBJ2-5; 8 nucleotides align to TRBD1. This CDR3 spans 14 amino acids. The V gene's germline CDR1 is MNHNY and CDR2 SVGAGI (reference sequence). Trimming at V came to 6 bases and at J to 1 base, leaving 4 bases not matched to a gene. CDR3 DNA sequence: TGTGCCAGCAGCCGACAGGGGTCCCAAGAGACCCAGTACTTC. It translates to CASSRQGSQETQYF.

The sample holds one count of this clone. The chain is built from TRBV5-1 and TRBJ2-1; 11 bases match TRBD2. V lost 0 bases, J lost 1 base, and 6 bases stayed unmatched. The CDR3 contains 18 residues. CDR1 and CDR2 (germline): SGHRS, YFSETQ. CDR3 in amino acids: CASSLGSSGRRSYNEQFF. CDR3 in DNA: TGCGCCAGCAGCTTGGGGTCTAGCGGGAGGCGGTCCTACAATGAGCAGTTCTTC.

Of note for this clone: Other DNA sequences in the same sample also yield this CDR3. The chain recombines TRBV3-1 (or the pseudogene TRBV3-2) with TRBJ2-3; TRBD2 agrees at 13 bases. J lost 3 bases, V lost 4 bases, and 1 base had no gene match. The CDR3 has 15 amino acids. In germline, CDR1 is LGHDT, CDR2 YNNKEL (reference sequence). CDR3 residues: CASSRTSGGTDTQYF. As DNA, the CDR3 is TGTGCCAGCAGCCGGACTAGCGGGGGAACAGATACGCAGTATTTT.

The rearrangement links TRBV7-8 to TRBJ1-1; TRBD1 aligns across 9 bases. The CDR3 loop spans 14 amino acids. CDR1 is SGHVS and CDR2 is FQNEAQ in the germline V gene. With 2 bases clipped from V and 5 bases from J, the junction kept 3 bases outside the gene matches. CDR3 in amino acids: CASSLSQGATEAFF. The CDR3 coding sequence is TGTGCCAGCAGCTTATCACAGGGGGCGACTGAAGCTTTCTTT.

Notes on this clone: Other DNA sequences in this specimen translate into the identical CDR3. This rearrangement joins TRBV5-4 to TRBJ1-2, with D hard to call. Deletions cut 0 bases from V and 2 bases from J, with 5 bases between. The CDR3 is 13 amino acids. Per germline, CDR1 SGHNT and CDR2 YYREEE (reference sequence). The CDR3 sequence is CASSLGENYGYTF. The CDR3 nucleotides read TGTGCCAGCAGCTTGGGGGAGAACTATGGCTACACCTTC.

This sequence joins TRBV6-1 and TRBJ2-7, with 7 nucleotides matching TRBD2. The CDR3 spans 14 residues. With V trimmed by 1 base and J by 3 bases, 3 bases remained unmatched. The V gene's germline CDR1 is MNHNS and CDR2 SASEGT. CDR3 DNA: TGTGCCAGCAGTGAAGTGGGAGGGCTCTACGAGCAGTACTTC. Its protein product is CASSEVGGLYEQYF.

The CDR3, as DNA: TGTGCCAGCAGGCGGACTAGCGGGAGGGGGGTACTTGAGACCCAGTACTTC. The encoded protein is CASRRTSGRGVLETQYF. The chain has TRBV3-1 (or the pseudogene TRBV3-2) and TRBJ2-5; TRBD2 agrees at 15 bases. The ends lost 6 bases at V and 5 bases at J; junction bases unmatched: 10. CDR3 length equals 17 residues. Germline values: CDR1 LGHDT, CDR2 YNNKEL (reference sequence).

This clone appeared a single time. The J gene is TRBJ2-3, the V gene TRBV7-7; D possibly corresponds to TRBD2 (6 bases). There are 15 residues in the CDR3. The V end lost 2 bases, the J end lost 0 bases, and 9 bases lay between the germline ends. CDR1 and CDR2 from the germline V gene are SSHAT and FNYEAQ (reference sequence). The CDR3 sequence is CASSLLGTSTDTQYF. CDR3 coding DNA: TGTGCCAGCAGCTTACTCGGGACTAGCACAGATACGCAGTATTTT.

This clone was detected only once. The chain couples TRBV28 to TRBJ1-1; D may be TRBD1 (6 bases). V was pared by 6 bases and J by 6 bases, with 20 bases between. The germline V gene has CDR1 MDHEN and CDR2 SYDVKM. The length of the CDR3 is 15 residues. CDR3 sequence: CASRGGALQSAEAFF. Here the CDR3 DNA reads TGTGCCAGCAGGGGGGGGGCACTCCAAAGCGCTGAAGCTTTCTTT. Drawing the rest from reference TRBV28 and TRBJ1-1, the complete variable domain is DVKVTQSSRYLVKRTGEKVFLECVQDMDHENMFWYRQDPGLGLRLIYFSYDVKMKEKGDIPEGYSVSREKKERFSLILESASTNQTSMYLCASRGGALQSAEAFFGQGTRLTVV.

The chain is built from TRBV20-1 and TRBJ2-7, with D uncertain. This CDR3 comprises 11 residues. The V gene's germline CDR1 is DFQATT and CDR2 SNEGSKA (reference sequence). The germline V and J ends were trimmed by 7 bases and 0 bases, with 7 bases remaining between them. The CDR3 DNA reads as TGCAGTGGGCAGTACTCCTACGAGCAGTACTTC. This codes for CSGQYSYEQYF.

This sequence joins TRBV5-4 and TRBJ2-7; unclear D gene. Trimming took 5 bases from V and 6 from J, leaving 15 bases between them. This CDR3 comprises 13 residues. The V gene's germline CDR1 is SGHNT and CDR2 YYREEE (reference sequence). The CDR3: CASRWAGSREQYF. The CDR3 bases are TGTGCCAGCAGGTGGGCTGGCTCCCGCGAGCAGTACTTC.

V usage is TRBV7-2 and J usage is TRBJ2-1, with 15 nucleotides matching TRBD2. After removal of 4 bases from V and 4 bases from J, the junction contained 2 bases not matched to a gene. This CDR3 is built from 16 residues. Looked up from germline, CDR1 is SGHTA and CDR2 is FQGNSA. The CDR3, as DNA: TGTGCCAGCAGCTGGGGACTAGCGGGGGGTTACAATGAGCAGTTCTTC. Protein sequence: CASSWGLAGGYNEQFF.

The rearrangement joins TRBV5-1 to TRBJ1-1; 8 bases fit TRBD1. J was trimmed by 7 bases and V by 0 bases; bases with no gene match: 5. Germline assignment: CDR1 SGHRS and CDR2 YFSETQ. The CDR3 spans 14 residues. The CDR3 sequence is CASSLGQGAGEAFF. The CDR3 nucleotides read TGCGCCAGCAGCTTGGGCCAGGGGGCAGGTGAAGCTTTCTTT.

J is TRBJ2-6 and V is TRBV28; 10 nucleotides agree with TRBD2. Germline V gene lookup returns CDR1 MDHEN and CDR2 SYDVKM. Trimming took 6 bases from V and 0 from J; bases not matched to a gene: 8. The CDR3 length is 18 residues. The chain's CDR3 is CASSGLADLLSGANVLTF. The CDR3 coding sequence is TGTGCCAGCAGCGGACTAGCGGATCTTCTCTCTGGGGCCAACGTCCTGACTTTC.

This chain links TRBV2 with TRBJ1-4; D gene unclear. Germline V gene data show CDR1 as SNHLY and CDR2 as FYNNEI. V lost 8 bases to trimming and J lost 0 bases, with 7 bases between them. The CDR3 contains 13 residues. The CDR3 reads CASRDTTNEKLFF. The CDR3 nucleotides read TGTGCCAGCCGGGATACAACTAATGAAAAACTGTTTTTT.

The chain combines TRBV7-5 with TRBJ1-1; the D segment call TRBD1 is taken from the table without a DNA check. TRBV7-5 is a pseudogene segment. This CDR3 has 15 amino acids. The CDR3 coding sequence is TGTGTCAGAAGACGGGACAGGGGGCAAGACACTGAAGCTTTCTTT. As protein: CVRRRDRGQDTEAFF.

The DNA for the CDR3 is TGTGCCAGCAGGTTCTCTAGCGGTAATGAGCAGTTCTTC. Protein: CASRFSSGNEQFF. The V gene is TRBV2, the J gene TRBJ2-1; the match to TRBD2 covers 7 bases. This CDR3 region has 13 residues. V was clipped by 6 bases and J by 7 bases; unmatched bases: 6. Germline-derived CDR1 and CDR2 are SNHLY and FYNNEI.

This rearrangement joins TRBV5-1 to TRBJ1-1; 8 nucleotides agree with TRBD1. Germline V gives CDR1 SGHRS, CDR2 YFSETQ. This CDR3 is 15 amino acids long. The trim removed 0 bases at V and 5 bases at J, leaving 6 bases unmatched. The DNA of the CDR3 is TGCGCCAGCAGCTTGGCCCCGGACAGGGAGACTGAAGCTTTCTTT. Protein product: CASSLAPDRETEAFF.

Details on this clone: Distinct nucleotide sequences in the sample also encode this CDR3. The rearrangement links TRBV3-1 (or the pseudogene TRBV3-2) to TRBJ1-1; D perhaps matches TRBD1 (6 bases). Deletions cut 0 bases from V and 5 bases from J, with 7 bases between. Germline CDR1 is LGHDT and CDR2 is YNNKEL (reference sequence). The length of the CDR3 is 13 residues. CDR3: CASSQDRGTEAFF. The CDR3 coding sequence is TGTGCCAGCAGCCAAGATAGGGGGACTGAAGCTTTCTTT.

This clone was observed a handful of times. The chain combines TRBV7-9 with TRBJ2-6; tentatively, D is TRBD1 (6 bases). The V and J ends lost 1 base and 0 bases respectively, with 7 bases between them. CDR1 is SEHNR and CDR2 is FQNEAQ in the germline V gene (reference sequence). The CDR3 loop spans 16 amino acids. CDR3 sequence (DNA): TGTGCCAGCAGCTTAGGGGGGCTCTCTGGGGCCAACGTCCTGACTTTC. Its protein is CASSLGGLSGANVLTF.

The sample holds a few counts of this clone. The V call is TRBV6-5, the J call TRBJ1-2; D is undetermined. The CDR3 runs to 14 residues. Germline lookup yields CDR1 MNHEY and CDR2 SVGAGI. The V end was cut by 6 bases, the J end by 8 bases, with 19 bases between. The CDR3, as DNA: TGTGCCAGCAGCCCCCTTGGAGGGTCCGGCGGCTACACCTTC. This translates into CASSPLGGSGGYTF.

V is TRBV27 and J is TRBJ1-2; the match to TRBD1 covers 9 bases. V lost 6 bases and J lost 3; bases outside the gene matches: 11. Germline lookup yields CDR1 MNHEY and CDR2 SMNVEV (reference sequence). The CDR3 totals 16 residues. The CDR3 spells CASRNLQGAPDYGYTF. In DNA, the CDR3 is TGTGCCAGCAGGAACCTACAGGGGGCGCCCGACTATGGCTACACCTTC.

This rearrangement joins TRBV19 to TRBJ1-5, with 7 bases matching TRBD1. The CDR3 runs to 16 residues. Germline values: CDR1 LNHDA, CDR2 SQIVND (reference sequence). With V trimmed by 3 bases and J by 4 bases, 9 bases remained unmatched. CDR3 amino acids: CASSIVGTARNQPQHF. CDR3 nucleotides: TGTGCCAGTAGTATCGTAGGGACAGCTAGGAATCAGCCCCAGCATTTT.